This T cell receptor beta chain was captured in a study of somatic mutations in cytotoxic T cells in rheumatoid arthritis (TCRdb year 2017). In the study overall: A FACSAria II or Sony SH800 was used to flow-sort some V beta antibody-stained T-cell populations at nearly 100% purity, and TCRB sequencing was also done on sorted V beta1+ cells. Whether expanded CD8+ T-cell clones in untreated, newly diagnosed rheumatoid arthritis carry somatic mutations was the study question, and clonality was characterized with TCRB deep sequencing. TCRB deep sequencing covered roughly 60 patients with rheumatoid arthritis along with 15 to 25 healthy controls. Patient and control groups had essentially identical median ages. Overall study results and their limits: Healthy controls showed no age-related increase in CD8+ clonality, whereas patients did (Spearman r ≈ 0.5). The slight TRBV07 underrepresentation in patients was not adjusted for multiple comparisons. The antigen targets of the expanded CD8+ clones were unknown, and absence from virus-specific databases did not rule out viral specificity. Several identical CD8+ TCRB sequences were found in both blood and synovial fluid, and in about an eighth of the 65 patients the largest CD8+ clone exceeded 20% of CD8+ cells. CD8+ T-cell clonality did not differ significantly between rheumatoid arthritis patients and age-matched healthy controls.

TCRB CDR3 sequencing used the immunoSEQ assay on genomic DNA. The paper's processing steps were these. Only productive TCRB rearrangements were included in the analyses. Clonality was expressed as a Shannon entropy-based productive clonality index, with each clone defined by a unique TCRB CDR3 sequence. To calculate repertoire overlap between two samples, the template counts of each clone were considered relative to each sample's total templates. V-gene usage from TCRB sequencing and V-gene usage measured by flow cytometry were correlated (Spearman r of around 0.6). This is the immuneACCESS table as TCRdb keeps it, with only in-frame sequences that have V and J called. A part of the clones is gone; compared with another copy, unresolved V genes explain less than half, and the rest is unexplained. The DNA gave D and trimming, while V, J and clone size come from that table. The table for this sample lists 6,000 to 7,500 clones; 72% of them were counted only once. Roughly 37% of the sample is in the top ten clones.

Buffy coats from about 20 blood donors served as healthy controls, a group that was under 65% female with a median age of approximately 50 years (range roughly 21-75). Positive magnetic bead selection on an AutoMACS was used to isolate CD4+ and CD8+ cells, with flow cytometry used to check purity. Isolation of peripheral blood mononuclear cells was done through Ficoll-Paque PLUS density gradient separation. DNA was extracted from CD4-enriched, CD8-enriched or PBMC samples with Nucleospin Tissue or Tissue XS kits and quantified with a Qubit 2.0 fluorometer. As for this clone: The target of this receptor is not known. No much larger clonotype is one base removed from it; base qualities were not supplied.

Its CDR3 holds 13 amino acids, cysteine through phenylalanine. The only DNA kept is the CDR3, 39 bases in frame from the first base. Trimming takes 11 bases from V and 0 bases from J, and the germline ends sit 11 bases apart. CDR1 MNHNS and CDR2 SASEGT were looked up in the germline V gene. This chain is built from TRBV6-1 and TRBJ2-1; the best D guess is TRBD2, with 6 bases matching. The clonotype comes from a woman in her forties or fifties in good health. Sequences were obtained from CD8+ T cells sorted from blood. This receptor carries the CDR3 CAGGESSYNEQFF. The sequenced DNA: TGTGCCGGCGGGGAGAGCTCCTACAATGAGCAGTTCTTC.